Following are 18 T cell receptor beta chains from one sample sequenced in a study of early T cells in non-severe SARS-CoV-2 infection. Each CDR3 protein gets one entry after TCRdb re-called the 5' RACE reads with MiXCR. The sample carries roughly 45,000 distinct CDR3 sequences, around 10% recorded once. The specimen was whole blood. These receptors were taken from an adult who was a healthcare worker with PCR-confirmed SARS-CoV-2 infection or an uninfected control (not recorded which).

The sample holds many counts of this clonotype. V gene TRBV18 combines with J gene TRBJ2-7, with a weak D call TRBD1 (6 bases). The CDR3 has 15 amino acids. V shed 4 bases and J shed 2 bases, with 15 bases lying between them. CDR1 is KGHSH and CDR2 is LQKENI in the germline V gene. Here the CDR3 reads CASSQDSAPTYEQYF. CDR3 nucleotide sequence: TGTGCCAGCTCACAGGACAGCGCCCCGACCTACGAGCAGTACTTC.

The gene calls are TRBV28 and TRBJ2-7; TRBD1 might be the D (7 bases). V gave up 6 bases and J gave up 3 bases, with 21 bases separating them. This CDR3 has 16 residues. CDR1 is MDHEN, CDR2 SYDVKM, per germline. The DNA for the CDR3 is TGTGCCAGCAGGGGTACCTCAGGGGGGCTTCTCTACGAGCAGTACTTC. Encoded protein: CASRGTSGGLLYEQYF.

The V and J genes are TRBV6-6 and TRBJ1-1; no clear D. Looked up from germline, CDR1 is MNHNY and CDR2 is SVGAGI (reference sequence). CDR3 length equals 14 residues. V dropped 5 bases and J dropped 1 base, with 11 bases sitting between them. CDR3 nucleotide sequence: TGTGCCAGCAGTCCACAGATAGCGAACACTGAAGCTTTCTTT. Its protein is CASSPQIANTEAFF.

There are many counts of this clonotype. V and J are TRBV7-9 and TRBJ1-6, with D tentatively TRBD1 (6 bases). Germline V gene sequence: CDR1 SEHNR, CDR2 FQNEAQ (reference sequence). V lost 1 base and J 5 bases, leaving 9 bases between the germline ends. The CDR3 length is 15 residues. This CDR3 reads CASSLDRANNSPLHF. DNA for the CDR3: TGTGCCAGCAGCTTAGACAGGGCCAATAATTCACCCCTCCACTTT.

At least ten counts were recorded for this clonotype. The chain has TRBV7-9 and TRBJ2-1; D may be TRBD1 (5 bases). The CDR3 length is 15 residues. Germline values: CDR1 SEHNR, CDR2 FQNEAQ (reference sequence). V was clipped by 5 bases and J by 5 bases, with 16 bases between them. The CDR3 is CASSPRGSENNEQFF. CDR3 nucleotides: TGTGCCAGCAGCCCTAGGGGATCCGAGAACAATGAGCAGTTCTTC. Based on the CDR3 plus reference TRBV7-9 and TRBJ2-1, the full variable domain is DTGVSQNPRHKITKRGQNVTFRCDPISEHNRLYWYRQTLGQGPEFLTYFQNEAQLEKSRLLSDRFSAERPKGSFSTLEIQRTEQGDSAMYLCASSPRGSENNEQFFGPGTRLTVL.

The table lists this clonotype with many counts. The chain joins TRBV28 to TRBJ2-7; 8 bases are shared with TRBD2. In germline, CDR1 is MDHEN, CDR2 SYDVKM. V shed 5 bases, J shed 2 bases, and the junction held 5 bases outside the gene matches. This CDR3 comprises 14 residues. The DNA of the CDR3 is TGTGCCAGCAGTCGACGGGGGGGAGCCTACGAGCAGTACTTC. Protein product: CASSRRGGAYEQYF.

The chain has TRBV6-6 and TRBJ2-1; TRBD1 aligns across 9 bases. V dropped 3 bases and J dropped 3; count of bases not matched to a gene: 3. CDR3 length equals 15 residues. CDR1 and CDR2 (germline): MNHNY, SVGAGI (reference sequence). The CDR3 DNA is TGTGCCAGCAGTTATCCGACAGGGGGCTACAATGAGCAGTTCTTC. The encoded protein is CASSYPTGGYNEQFF.

This clonotype was recorded at least ten times. V usage is TRBV5-6 and J usage is TRBJ2-2; 7 bases agree with TRBD1. The germline gives CDR1 SGHDT, CDR2 YYEEEE. CDR3 length equals 15 residues. V dropped 0 bases and J dropped 5; count of bases not matched to a gene: 4. The CDR3 bases are TGTGCCAGCAGCTTGGCCCGCAGGGGGACCGGGGAGCTGTTTTTT. It specifies CASSLARRGTGELFF.

J is TRBJ1-1 and V is TRBV29-1; tentatively, D is TRBD1 (5 bases). CDR1 and CDR2 from the germline V gene are SQVTM and ANQGSEA. The CDR3 sequence is 12 residues long. The germline V and J ends were trimmed by 7 bases and 2 bases, with 11 bases remaining between them. The DNA for the CDR3 is TGCAGCGCCCACGGGACTAACACTGAAGCTTTCTTT. It yields the protein CSAHGTNTEAFF.

The chain's CDR3 is CASSQEFPGSSYEQYF. The CDR3 bases are TGCGCCAGCAGCCAAGAGTTCCCAGGGAGCTCCTACGAGCAGTACTTC. V gene TRBV4-3 combines with J gene TRBJ2-7; D may correspond to TRBD1 or TRBD2 (5 bases each). Trimming removed 0 bases from V and 0 bases from J, with 12 bases in between. Looked up from germline, CDR1 is LGHNA and CDR2 is YSLEER. The CDR3 loop spans 16 amino acids.

This clonotype was counted between two and nine times. The chain links TRBV15 to TRBJ2-7; D is perhaps TRBD2 (7 bases). Trimming took 0 bases from V and 5 from J, leaving 14 bases between them. CDR3 size: 15 residues. Germline values: CDR1 LNHNV, CDR2 YYDKDF (reference sequence). The CDR3 protein is CATSRDPGGQNEQYF. DNA of the CDR3: TGTGCCACCAGCAGAGATCCGGGGGGCCAGAACGAGCAGTACTTC.

There are many counts of this clonotype. The rearrangement links TRBV7-2 to TRBJ1-5, with TRBD1 as a possible D gene (6 bases). Germline assignment: CDR1 SGHTA and CDR2 FQGNSA. There are 14 residues in the CDR3. V lost 5 bases and J 5 bases, leaving 13 bases between the germline ends. The CDR3 loop is CASSAQGLDQPQHF. The CDR3 region has the DNA TGTGCCAGCAGCGCACAGGGCTTAGATCAGCCCCAGCATTTT.

This rearrangement joins TRBV3-1 to TRBJ1-1; D is ambiguous. Trimming left V 4 bases short and J 0 bases short, with 15 bases between. Germline V gene lookup returns CDR1 LGHDT and CDR2 YNNKEL (reference sequence). This CDR3 spans 16 amino acids. CDR3: CASSLAHGHMNTEAFF. The CDR3 DNA is TGTGCCAGCAGCCTCGCCCACGGGCACATGAACACTGAAGCTTTCTTT.

This clonotype was seen repeatedly, ten times or more. V is TRBV6-2 or TRBV6-3 and J is TRBJ1-5, with 10 bases aligning to TRBD1. The CDR3 is made up of 17 amino acids. Germline lookup yields CDR1 MNHEY and CDR2 SVGEGT. Trimming at V came to 6 bases and at J to 5 bases, leaving 13 bases not matched to a gene. For the CDR3, the DNA is TGTGCCAGCAGAGAGGACAGGGGGTATAGGGTTGATCAGCCCCAGCATTTT. Protein: CASREDRGYRVDQPQHF.

The V call is TRBV14, the J call TRBJ2-3; D not resolved. Trimming left V 2 bases short and J 0 bases short, with 12 bases between. Germline CDR1 reads SGHDN; CDR2 reads FVKESK. The CDR3 contains 16 residues. This CDR3 is CASSQPAATSTDTQYF. CDR3 sequence (DNA): TGTGCCAGCAGCCAACCCGCAGCGACTAGCACAGATACGCAGTATTTT.

This chain links TRBV6-6 with TRBJ1-1; D possibly corresponds to TRBD1 (5 bases). The CDR3 runs 16 residues. Trimming pared 2 bases from V and 1 base from J, leaving 14 bases between. Per germline, CDR1 MNHNY and CDR2 SVGAGI (reference sequence). CDR3 nucleotide sequence: TGTGCCAGCAGTTACCTCCCAACAGGTACGAACACTGAAGCTTTCTTT. This gives the protein CASSYLPTGTNTEAFF.

Many counts were recorded for this clonotype. The chain employs TRBV5-6 and TRBJ1-1; a possible D gene is TRBD1 (5 bases). V was trimmed by 2 bases and J by 4 bases, leaving 12 bases between them. This CDR3 spans 14 amino acids. CDR1 and CDR2 from the germline V gene are SGHDT and YYEEEE. In DNA form, the CDR3 reads TGTGCCAGCAGCTTCGGTTCCGGGGGCACTGAAGCTTTCTTT. It encodes CASSFGSGGTEAFF. The full variable domain, rest sourced from reference TRBV5-6 and TRBJ1-1, is DAGVTQSPTHLIKTRGQQVTLRCSPKSGHDTVSWYQQALGQGPQFIFQYYEEEERQRGNFPDRFSGHQFPNYSSELNVNALLLGDSALYLCASSFGSGGTEAFFGQGTRLTVV.

This clonotype was seen ten or more times. In DNA form, the CDR3 reads TGCAGCGCCTCTGGGGGAGGCGCGCAGTATTTT. It yields the protein CSASGGGAQYF. V and J are TRBV29-1 and TRBJ2-3; D may be TRBD2 (6 bases). The CDR3 covers 11 residues. Trimming shortened V by 7 bases and J by 10 bases, and 15 bases separated the two germline ends. Germline-derived CDR1 and CDR2 are SQVTM and ANQGSEA.